What follows are 26 T cell receptor beta chains derived from one specimen sequenced in a study of Graves' ophthalmopathy and Graves' hyperthyroidism (dated by TCRdb to the late 2010s). TCRdb records Illumina HiSeq 2000 as the sequencer. TCR beta CDR3 regions were amplified from RNA transcripts for repertoire sequencing. HTBI primers and the Qiagen OneStep RT-PCR kit were used in a first-round RT-PCR, which was followed by a second-round multiplex PCR, size selection and purification. The public reads were reanalyzed by TCRdb: fastp trimming at Q25, MiXCR alignment, in-frame beta chains only. Under each unique CDR3 protein, matching rows form one entry showing the most common genes and DNA. The sample table lists around 590,000 distinct CDR3 sequences, about 40% of them with a count of one. 4% to 5% of the sample comes from the top ten. The specimen was peripheral blood or thyroid tissue (not recorded which). The receptors stem from an adult man with Graves' hyperthyroidism.

Ten or more counts support this clonotype. The V gene is TRBV7-9, the J gene TRBJ2-2, with a tentative D call TRBD2 (6 bases). CDR3 size: 15 residues. Germline assignment: CDR1 SEHNR and CDR2 FQNEAQ (reference sequence). V was clipped by 1 base and J by 2 bases, with 8 bases between them. This CDR3 reads CASSLEEGNTGELFF. CDR3 coding DNA: TGTGCCAGCAGCTTAGAGGAGGGAAACACCGGGGAGCTGTTTTTT.

The genes are TRBV2 and TRBJ2-3, with 9 positions matching TRBD2. V dropped 6 bases and J dropped 2; count of bases not matched to a gene: 12. Germline V gene data show CDR1 as SNHLY and CDR2 as FYNNEI. This CDR3 has 17 amino acids. The CDR3 DNA sequence: TGTGCCAGCAGCCAACCCAGCGGGAGGCCCAACACAGATACGCAGTATTTT. Its translation: CASSQPSGRPNTDTQYF.

V is TRBV7-9 and J is TRBJ2-5, with 16 bases lining up with TRBD2. CDR1 is SEHNR and CDR2 is FQNEAQ in the germline V gene (reference sequence). The CDR3 consists of 17 residues. V lost 6 bases and J lost 1; bases outside the gene matches: 5. As DNA, the CDR3 is TGTGCCAGCAGGTCAGGGACTAGCGGGGGGGCCCAAGAGACCCAGTACTTC. Translated: CASRSGTSGGAQETQYF.

Comments on this clonotype: Mismatch with germline at one junction end may stem from a read error. This chain joins TRBV27 and TRBJ2-2; tentative D call: TRBD2 (5 bases). CDR1 is MNHEY, CDR2 SMNVEV, per germline (reference sequence). The CDR3 spans 14 residues. CDR3 region: CASSFRVNTGEPFF. CDR3 DNA: TGTGCCAGCAGTTTTCGGGTGAACACCGGGGAGCCGTTTTTT.

This clonotype showed up many times. J is TRBJ2-2 and V is TRBV5-1, with TRBD2 matching 12 bases. There are 16 residues in the CDR3. Per the germline V gene, CDR1 is SGHRS and CDR2 is YFSETQ. V was pared by 6 bases and J by 4 bases, with 7 bases of the junction left unmatched. The CDR3 sequence is CASTWTSGTSTGELFF. In nucleotides, the CDR3 is TGCGCCAGCACCTGGACTAGCGGGACTAGCACCGGGGAGCTGTTTTTT.

In DNA, the CDR3 is TGTGCCACCAGCAGCTACCCCCGGGACACAGCCTACGAGCAGTACTTC. Protein product: CATSSYPRDTAYEQYF. The gene calls are TRBV15 and TRBJ2-7, with a tentative D call TRBD1 (6 bases). V was shortened by 3 bases and J by 2 bases, with 17 bases between the two germline ends. The CDR3 is 16 residues long. The V gene's germline CDR1 is LNHNV and CDR2 YYDKDF (reference sequence). Supplemented by reference TRBV15 and TRBJ2-7, the full variable domain reads DAMVIQNPRYQVTQFGKPVTLSCSQTLNHNVMYWYQQKSSQAPKLLFHYYDKDFNNEADTPDNFQSRRPNTSFCFLDIRSPGLGDTAMYLCATSSYPRDTAYEQYFGPGTRLTVT.

This chain joins TRBV7-9 and TRBJ2-2; the D gene is possibly TRBD1 (6 bases). Germline CDR1 reads SEHNR; CDR2 reads FQNEAQ (reference sequence). V was pared by 5 bases and J by 4 bases, with 17 bases between. This CDR3 is 16 amino acids long. The CDR3 coding sequence is TGTGCCAGCAGCCAAGACAGGAGAGGCGGCACCGGGGAGCTGTTTTTT. Its protein product is CASSQDRRGGTGELFF.

This chain uses TRBV7-9 with TRBJ2-7; D remains unclear. Trimming left V 1 base short and J 0 bases short, with 10 bases between. CDR3 length: 15 residues. Germline V gene sequence: CDR1 SEHNR, CDR2 FQNEAQ (reference sequence). The chain's CDR3 is CASSLEWHSSYEQYF. Written as DNA, the CDR3 is TGTGCCAGCAGCTTAGAGTGGCACAGCTCCTACGAGCAGTACTTC.

This clonotype was found many times. J is TRBJ2-7 and V is TRBV4-1, with D tentatively TRBD1 (6 bases). Germline CDR1 MGHRA, CDR2 YSYEKL. V lost 4 bases, J lost 6 bases, and 10 bases lay in between. The CDR3 is 12 residues long. CDR3 sequence: CASSPTGSEQYF. The CDR3 bases are TGCGCCAGCAGCCCTACAGGGTCCGAGCAGTACTTC.

This sequence joins TRBV5-1 and TRBJ2-6, with TRBD1 matching over 7 bases. V was clipped by 2 bases and J by 4 bases; unmatched bases: 21. CDR3 length equals 21 residues. The V gene's germline CDR1 is SGHRS and CDR2 YFSETQ. CDR3 in DNA: TGCGCCAGCAGCTTAGTCCCCCGGGGACAGAGGATGTTAGCAGGGGCCAACGTCCTGACTTTC. Translated: CASSLVPRGQRMLAGANVLTF.

The gene calls are TRBV11-3 and TRBJ2-5; TRBD1 agrees at 10 bases. CDR1 is SGHNT and CDR2 is YENEEA in the germline V gene. Germline trimming cut 4 bases from V and 5 bases from J; bases unmatched to any gene: 7. This CDR3 comprises 15 residues. This CDR3 is CASSYLTGGAETQYF. Here the CDR3 DNA reads TGTGCCAGCAGCTACCTGACAGGGGGCGCGGAGACCCAGTACTTC.

This clonotype was seen ten or more times. The gene calls are TRBV20-1 and TRBJ2-7, with unresolved D. CDR1 is DFQATT, CDR2 SNEGSKA, per germline (reference sequence). The CDR3 extends over 13 amino acids. With 4 bases removed from V and 3 bases from J, the gap between germline ends came to 13 bases. The CDR3 bases are TGCAGTGCTAAACCCGGGTCACTCTACGAGCAGTACTTC. Its protein product is CSAKPGSLYEQYF.

This sequence joins TRBV2 and TRBJ1-5; tentative D call: TRBD1 (6 bases). CDR3 length: 19 amino acids. Germline V gives CDR1 SNHLY, CDR2 FYNNEI. V was clipped by 2 bases and J by 2 bases, with 22 bases between them. The CDR3 is CASSEIAGRGQGGNQPQHF. In nucleotides, the CDR3 is TGTGCCAGCAGTGAAATCGCCGGGAGGGGACAAGGTGGCAATCAGCCCCAGCATTTT. Full variable domain (rest looked up from reference TRBV2 and TRBJ1-5): EPEVTQTPSHQVTQMGQEVILRCVPISNHLYFYWYRQILGQKVEFLVSFYNNEISEKSEIFDDQFSVERPDGSNFTLKIRSTKLEDSAMYFCASSEIAGRGQGGNQPQHFGDGTRLSIL.

This clonotype has just a few counts. Here the CDR3 DNA reads TGTGCCAGCAGGGATAGGACTCAGCAGAAGCAGTTCTTC. The encoded protein is CASRDRTQQKQFF. This chain links TRBV12-3 or TRBV12-4 with TRBJ2-7; a weak D match, TRBD2 (5 bases). The J call may be faulty, since TRBJ2-1 better matches the DNA end. The CDR3 loop spans 13 amino acids.

Ten or more counts support this clonotype. Compared with germline, one end of the junction differs, possibly owing to a read error. This rearrangement joins TRBV10-3 to TRBJ2-7, with TRBD2 matching 15 bases. Germline V CDR1 and CDR2: ENHRY, SYGVKD. CDR3 length: 16 amino acids. CDR3 region: CASSPGLAGGGYEQYF. The CDR3 DNA follows: TGTGCCAGCAGTCCGGGACTAGCGGGAGGAGGGTACGAGCAGTACTTC.

This clonotype came up many times. CDR3 amino acids: CSGERGLAGYQETQYF. CDR3 nucleotide sequence: TGCAGTGGGGAGAGGGGACTAGCGGGCTACCAAGAGACCCAGTACTTC. The chain is built from TRBV20-1 and TRBJ2-5; 12 nucleotides match TRBD2. The length of the CDR3 is 16 residues. In germline, CDR1 is DFQATT, CDR2 SNEGSKA (reference sequence). The J segment lost 0 bases and the V segment lost 7 bases, leaving 9 bases of the junction unmatched.

This clonotype was counted once. The chain recombines TRBV12-3 or TRBV12-4 with TRBJ1-5; D gene uncertain. The V end was cut by 5 bases, the J end by 14 bases, with 19 bases between. The CDR3 runs to 13 residues. This CDR3 is CASSEEFSPYEHF. The CDR3 DNA sequence: TGTGCCAGCAGTGAAGAGTTCTCCCCCTACGAGCATTTT.

J is TRBJ2-5 and V is TRBV7-9; D may be TRBD1 (6 bases). Deletions cut 5 bases from V and 3 bases from J, with 19 bases between. This CDR3 is 16 amino acids long. CDR1 is SEHNR and CDR2 is FQNEAQ in the germline V gene (reference sequence). The CDR3 region is CASSHFPPRTEETQYF. CDR3 nucleotides: TGTGCCAGCAGCCACTTCCCCCCCCGGACAGAAGAGACCCAGTACTTC.

This clonotype came up a few times. V and J are TRBV20-1 and TRBJ2-5; 7 nucleotides line up with TRBD2. Trimming removed 6 bases from V and 1 base from J; junction bases left unmatched: 11. The germline gives CDR1 DFQATT, CDR2 SNEGSKA (reference sequence). The CDR3 covers 15 residues. The CDR3 here is CSASYYGGVQETQYF. As DNA, the CDR3 is TGCAGTGCCAGCTACTATGGGGGGGTCCAAGAGACCCAGTACTTC.

This clonotype was picked up many times. The genes are TRBV5-1 and TRBJ1-3; no definite D call. Germline CDR1 reads SGHRS; CDR2 reads YFSETQ. V was shortened by 4 bases and J by 0 bases, with 14 bases between the two germline ends. This CDR3 contains 16 residues. DNA of the CDR3: TGCGCCAGCAGCATAAGACCAGCAAGCTCTGGAAACACCATATATTTT. It yields the protein CASSIRPASSGNTIYF.

CDR3 in DNA: TGTGCCAGCAGAAACAGGGTCCACGGGCAGTACTTC. Translation gives CASRNRVHGQYF. The chain combines TRBV27 with TRBJ2-7, with TRBD1 as a possible D gene (6 bases). The V end lost 6 bases, the J end lost 9 bases, and 15 bases lay between the germline ends. The CDR3 extends over 12 amino acids. Germline CDR1 and CDR2: MNHEY and SMNVEV (reference sequence).

This sequence joins TRBV10-3 and TRBJ2-7, with D perhaps being TRBD1 or TRBD2 (5 bases each). Trimming shortened V by 2 bases and J by 4 bases, and 9 bases separated the two germline ends. This CDR3 is built from 13 residues. The germline CDR1 and CDR2 sequences are ENHRY and SYGVKD. CDR3 amino acids: CAISEEGSYEQYF. The CDR3 nucleotides read TGTGCCATCAGTGAGGAGGGGAGTTACGAGCAGTACTTC.

This clonotype occurred many times. The chain has TRBV20-1 and TRBJ2-7; 8 bases agree with TRBD1. Germline V gene lookup returns CDR1 DFQATT and CDR2 SNEGSKA (reference sequence). V was pared by 0 bases and J by 3 bases, with 10 bases of the junction left unmatched. The CDR3 contains 16 residues. The CDR3 DNA follows: TGCAGTGCTAGAGATCCCGACGGCGGACAGGGCTACGAGCAGTACTTC. Translating gives CSARDPDGGQGYEQYF.

This clonotype was recorded many times. This chain uses TRBV29-1 with TRBJ2-7; 9 bases align to TRBD1. The germline gives CDR1 SQVTM, CDR2 ANQGSEA. V gave up 0 bases and J gave up 4 bases; unmatched junction bases: 7. CDR3 length: 15 residues. This CDR3 reads CSVEEKGQGRYEQYF. DNA of the CDR3: TGCAGCGTTGAAGAGAAGGGACAGGGTCGGTACGAGCAGTACTTC.

This clonotype was picked up many times. J is TRBJ2-7 and V is TRBV19, with D maybe TRBD1 (6 bases). The CDR3 has 16 amino acids. Trimming removed 5 bases from V and 1 base from J, with 18 bases in between. Germline-derived CDR1 and CDR2 are LNHDA and SQIVND (reference sequence). The CDR3: CASSVTGTPPSYEQYF. CDR3 in DNA: TGTGCCAGTAGTGTCACCGGGACACCTCCTTCCTACGAGCAGTACTTC.

This clonotype was seen ten or more times. The chain uses TRBV13 and TRBJ2-2; no definite D call. There are 17 residues in the CDR3. Germline loops: CDR1 PRHDT, CDR2 FYEKMQ (reference sequence). V dropped 0 bases and J dropped 1 base, with 12 bases sitting between them. This CDR3 is CASSLGPGGLNTGELFF. As DNA, the CDR3 is TGTGCCAGCAGCTTAGGCCCAGGCGGCTTGAACACCGGGGAGCTGTTTTTT.